The rows below give T cell receptor beta chains drawn from one sample of a study of naive CD8 T cells in extremely preterm neonates. Assay: immunoSEQ multiplex PCR; the TCRdb copy retains only in-frame clones and omits some. The sample carries a few thousand clones, roughly 97% recorded once. The source material was naive CD8+ T cells from cord blood. The receptor set was obtained from a newborn in good health. The conserved cysteine and the conserved F or W are not part of the CDR3 here.

len	j_gene	v_gene	CDR3aa
13	TRBJ1-2	TRBV9	ASSVGGQGAYGYT
9	TRBJ1-1	TRBV5-1	ASSPGTEAF
11	TRBJ2-3	TRBV9	ASSLGGTDTQY
15	TRBJ2-2	TRBV14	ASSQVCRGGDTGELF
11	TRBJ2-5	TRBV13	ASSLAIQETQY
9	TRBJ2-5	TRBV7-9	ASSFLETQY
15	TRBJ2-1	TRBV5-4	ASSLDSGAGGLNEQF
12	TRBJ2-1	TRBV7-2	ASGPWGPYNEQF
13	TRBJ2-3	TRBV27	ASSLSSPSGDTQY
11	TRBJ1-1	TRBV27	ASGGGKDTEAF
12	TRBJ1-5	TRBV5-1	ASSLGPGNQPQH
14	TRBJ2-1	TRBV19	ASSIDQDSSYNEQF
12	TRBJ2-5	TRBV30	AWSTGGLEETQY
11	TRBJ1-1	TRBV19	ASSPSGGLPSD
13	TRBJ2-1	TRBV19	ASSISSGGADEQF
14	TRBJ2-7	TRBV5-6	ASSFYTGTPSYEQY
15	TRBJ2-3	TRBV19	ASSVGLAGGETDTQY
15	TRBJ2-3	TRBV5-1	ASSLEASGGAGDTQY
10	TRBJ1-2	TRBV19	AGRGRNYGYT
12	TRBJ1-3	TRBV28	ASSFRDSGNTIY
13	TRBJ1-1	TRBV4-1	ASSQSGTGGTEAF
13	TRBJ1-1	TRBV19	ASSSTGLQNTEAF
15	TRBJ1-5	TRBV4-2	ASSQDRLGPSNQPQH
12	TRBJ2-3	TRBV2	ASSLAGEGDTQY
12	TRBJ1-3	TRBV6-5	ASSYSDSGNTIY
11	TRBJ2-5	TRBV28	ASTELHMETQY
11	TRBJ1-2	TRBV27	ASSFRGNYGYT
14	TRBJ1-6	TRBV18	ASSPPRGGRNSPLH
12	TRBJ2-1	TRBV19	ASSLTSGYNEQF
15	TRBJ1-5	TRBV28	ASSSTPLGQGDQPQH
11	TRBJ2-7	TRBV7-9	ASSLRQGVEQY
11	TRBJ2-1	TRBV2	ASSEAGPDEQF
11	TRBJ1-2	TRBV7-8	ASSLGQVYGYT
13	TRBJ2-1	TRBV4-3	ASSQGDGLANEQF
12	TRBJ1-2	TRBV19	ASLLTGGNYGYT
12	TRBJ1-1	TRBV5-4	ASSQDRGDTEAF
15	TRBJ1-1	TRBV7-9	ASSPHGQGSMNTEAF
14	TRBJ1-1	TRBV18	ASSPFPDSRNTEAF
14	TRBJ2-3	TRBV11-2	ASSWGTSGEADTQY
13	TRBJ2-5	TRBV4-3	ASSQDWGGEETQY
13	TRBJ2-1	TRBV6-6	ASSLMGGSYNEQF
12	TRBJ1-1	TRBV11-2	ASSLGTGNTEAF
11	TRBJ2-7	TRBV30	AWSVGTTYEQY
13	TRBJ2-3	TRBV19	ASSSQGYSTDTQY
15	TRBJ2-7	TRBV7-9	ASSLGDRGMGIYEQY
10	TRBJ2-7	TRBV5-6	ASSLANYEQY
13	TRBJ1-2	TRBV27	ASSYSPGQGYGYT
12	TRBJ2-6	TRBV30	AWSGGAGANVLT
16	TRBJ2-5	TRBV5-4	ASSSLSGGAIIGETQY
15	TRBJ1-2	TRBV15	ATSRESMGGMSYGYT
13	TRBJ1-4	TRBV4-1	ASSQGQGSNEKLF
11	TRBJ1-1	TRBV11-2	ASSRRDTPEAF
10	TRBJ1-1	TRBV7-9	ASSLLDREAF